Only one count was recorded for the clone carrying this TCR beta chain. V lost 5 bases, J lost 0 bases, and 11 bases lay in between. Germline V gene data show CDR1 as LNHDA and CDR2 as SQIVND (reference sequence). The CDR3 is made up of 16 amino acids. The data derive from a study of blood T cell repertoires in COVID-19. Across the whole study: The study drew acute and convalescent COVID-19 samples from the United States, Italy and Spain.

Participants were aged roughly 18 to 90 years, lived in roughly 25 US areas, and enrolled virtually. Donors were grouped by their self-reported clinical history. Profiled with immunoSEQ multiplex PCR; TCRdb holds only in-frame clones, not every one. The table includes 150,000 to 200,000 clones, approximately 90% detected once. The TCR originated in a woman aged 40 to 50 in a cohort exposed to, infected with or recovered from COVID-19 (not recorded which). Sequenced material: PBMCs or T cells enriched from blood (not recorded which). The chain uses TRBV19 and TRBJ1-6; D remains ambiguous. The CDR3 reads CASSSQLSSYNSPLHF. The DNA for the CDR3 is TGTGCCAGTAGTTCCCAACTGAGCTCCTATAATTCACCCCTCCACTTT.